This T cell receptor beta chain was identified during a study of blood T cell repertoires in COVID-19. Looking at the study overall: PBMCs, B-cell-depleted T cells, or T cells were the source of the cDNA or gDNA that made up the material.

Assay: immunoSEQ multiplex PCR; the TCRdb copy retains only in-frame clones and omits some. The sample includes roughly 150,000 clones, around 80% of them seen just once. The clonotype was recovered from a man aged 60 to 69 with acute or convalescent COVID-19. Material for sequencing was peripheral blood.

CDR3 region: CAIRDRVSETQYF. The CDR3 DNA reads TGTGCCATCAGGGACAGGGTGTCAGAGACCCAGTACTTC. V usage is TRBV10-3 and J usage is TRBJ2-5; 8 bases are a match to TRBD1. The CDR3 loop spans 13 amino acids. Germline values: CDR1 ENHRY, CDR2 SYGVKD. Trimming removed 6 bases from V and 4 bases from J; junction bases left unmatched: 4.